The present T cell receptor beta chain was sequenced within a study of blood T cells in healthy people across ages. Healthy Russian Caucasian donors spanned ages about 6 to 100 years. Peripheral blood, about 10 milliliters per donor, was collected. For the second PCR, which ran for 7 to 11 cycles, a sample-barcoded 5' primer and a J-beta primer mix were used. One entry per CDR3 protein results from TCRdb running MiXCR on the 5' RACE reads. Of around 710,000 distinct CDR3 sequences detected, roughly 47% appear once; the ten largest clones hold 20% to 25%. Germline V lookup: CDR1 SGHRS, CDR2 YFSETQ. This CDR3 is built from 18 residues. Overall study results and limits: Roughly linearly, TCR beta diversity per million T cells fell as age increased. It was not possible, with unsorted PBMCs, to conclusively compare naive and antigen-experienced cells.

This clonotype was seen once. Its antigen is not identified. Compared with germline, one end of the junction differs, possibly owing to a read error. V is TRBV5-1 and J is TRBJ2-5; TRBD2 matches at 7 bases. Sequenced input: blood. This receptor was identified in a woman aged 60-75 years in good health. CDR3 residues: CASSLEGKLASHQETQSF. CDR3 DNA sequence: TGCGCCAGCAGCTTGGAAGGAAAACTAGCGAGCCACCAAGAGACCCAGTCCTTC.